Shown below are 8 T cell receptor beta chains from a single sample sequenced in a study of blood T cell repertoires in COVID-19. Some clones are missing from TCRdb's copy, which holds only in-frame ones; the method was immunoSEQ multiplex PCR. This sample has 150,000 to 200,000 clones, with about nine tenths found just once. The specimen was peripheral blood. These receptor sequences come from a man aged 65-85 years with active or convalescent COVID-19.

The V and J genes are TRBV27 and TRBJ1-3; 9 nucleotides agree with TRBD1. V lost 0 bases, J lost 5 bases, and 11 bases stayed unmatched. The CDR3 extends over 18 amino acids. Germline CDR1 reads MNHEY; CDR2 reads SMNVEV (reference sequence). The CDR3 sequence: CASSLSGTGFVGRNTIYF. The DNA for the CDR3 is TGTGCCAGCAGTTTATCCGGGACAGGGTTCGTTGGAAGAAACACCATATATTTT.

This rearrangement joins TRBV5-1 to TRBJ2-3, with D uncertain. The CDR3 is made up of 11 amino acids. V was shortened by 1 base and J by 7 bases, with 4 bases between the two germline ends. CDR1 SGHRS and CDR2 YFSETQ come from the germline V gene. CDR3 amino acids: CASSLTNTQYF. In DNA, the CDR3 is TGCGCCAGCAGCTTGACAAATACGCAGTATTTT.

The chain employs TRBV19 and TRBJ2-2; TRBD2 agrees at 8 bases. The CDR3 totals 17 residues. From germline, CDR1 is LNHDA and CDR2 SQIVND (reference sequence). After removal of 5 bases from V and 6 bases from J, the junction contained 14 bases not matched to a gene. CDR3 sequence: CASSVPTGLGPAGELFF. Written as DNA, the CDR3 is TGTGCCAGTAGTGTACCCACGGGACTAGGTCCTGCCGGGGAGCTGTTTTTT.

As for this clone: At one of its ends the junction is not consistent with the germline gene, which may arise from a read error. The J gene is TRBJ1-4, the V gene TRBV5-1; D perhaps matches TRBD1 (6 bases). The germline CDR1 and CDR2 sequences are SGHRS and YFSETQ. This CDR3 comprises 15 residues. CDR3 protein: CASSGTGTTNEKLFF. The CDR3, as DNA: TGCGCCAGCAGCGGGACCGGGACAACCAATGAAAAACTGTTTTTT.

V is TRBV3-1 (or the pseudogene TRBV3-2) and J is TRBJ2-3; 10 positions match TRBD2. This CDR3 region has 16 residues. Germline CDR1 LGHDT, CDR2 YNNKEL (reference sequence). With 6 bases clipped from V and 5 bases from J, the junction kept 11 bases outside the gene matches. In nucleotides, the CDR3 is TGTGCCAGCAGGGTACGAAGCGGGAGGGCCGAAGATACGCAGTATTTT. Translating it yields CASRVRSGRAEDTQYF.

This chain links TRBV6-5 with TRBJ1-1; unclear D gene. Per germline, CDR1 MNHEY and CDR2 SVGAGI. V was clipped by 5 bases and J by 5 bases, with 15 bases between them. This CDR3 is built from 14 residues. CDR3 nucleotide sequence: TGTGCCAGCAGTCCCCGGAGCACTGGGACTGAAGCTTTCTTT. It is translated as CASSPRSTGTEAFF.

V usage is TRBV5-1 and J usage is TRBJ2-3, with 11 positions matching TRBD2. Germline CDR1 reads SGHRS; CDR2 reads YFSETQ. This CDR3 has 15 amino acids. Losses at the gene ends were 0 bases for V and 5 bases for J; bases not matched to a gene: 2. Here the CDR3 reads CASSLGTSGRDTQYF. CDR3 in DNA: TGCGCCAGCAGCTTGGGTACTAGCGGGAGAGATACGCAGTATTTT.

This chain connects TRBV19 to TRBJ1-6; possibly TRBD1 for D (6 bases). This CDR3 spans 13 amino acids. Germline V lookup: CDR1 LNHDA, CDR2 SQIVND (reference sequence). V was trimmed by 5 bases and J by 9 bases, leaving 11 bases between them. The CDR3 region has the DNA TGTGCCAGTAGTTCCCAGGGGAGTTCACCCCTCCACTTT. As protein: CASSSQGSSPLHF. The entire variable domain, with the rest obtained from reference TRBV19 and TRBJ1-6, is as follows: DGGITQSPKYLFRKEGQNVTLSCEQNLNHDAMYWYRQDPGQGLRLIYYSQIVNDFQKGDIAEGYSVSREKKESFPLTVTSAQKNPTAFYLCASSSQGSSPLHFGNGTRLTVT.